These 28 T cell receptor beta chains share one sample of origin, sequenced in a study of T cells in Graves' hyperthyroidism and ophthalmopathy. Amplification targeted TCR beta CDR3 regions from RNA transcripts. A first-round RT-PCR of the TCR CDR3 used the HTBI primer set. One entry per CDR3 protein, called by TCRdb with MiXCR from the multiplex PCR reads. The data show 750,000 to 950,000 distinct CDR3 sequences, 38% seen once. The specimen was blood. These receptor sequences come from a man aged 18 to 29 with Graves' hyperthyroidism.

The chain uses TRBV7-2 and TRBJ2-7, with 9 bases aligning to TRBD1. V shed 4 bases and J 5 bases; nucleotides not matched to a gene: 12. Germline lookup yields CDR1 SGHTA and CDR2 FQGNSA. CDR3 size: 16 residues. The CDR3 spells CASSSRGQGKVNEQYF. The CDR3 DNA reads TGTGCCAGCAGCTCAAGGGGACAGGGAAAGGTAAACGAGCAGTACTTC. Full variable domain (outside the CDR3, taken from reference TRBV7-2 and TRBJ2-7): GAGVSQSPSNKVTEKGKDVELRCDPISGHTALYWYRQSLGQGLEFLIYFQGNSAPDKSGLPSDRFSAERTGGSVSTLTIQRTQQEDSAVYLCASSSRGQGKVNEQYFGPGTRLTVT.

This clonotype was seen only a few times. The genes are TRBV19 and TRBJ2-7; D possibly corresponds to TRBD2 (5 bases). Germline loops: CDR1 LNHDA, CDR2 SQIVND (reference sequence). Trimming stripped 4 bases from V and 5 bases from J, with 15 bases between. This CDR3 comprises 14 residues. CDR3 in DNA: TGTGCCAGTAGTAACCCCCGGAGGTGGGACGAGCAGTACTTC. Residues: CASSNPRRWDEQYF.

A note on this clonotype: A read error is possible here, since a much larger clone lies one base away. V and J are TRBV19 and TRBJ1-5; 8 positions match TRBD1. Looked up from germline, CDR1 is LNHDA and CDR2 is SQIVND (reference sequence). The CDR3 extends over 14 amino acids. CDR3 in DNA: TGTGCCACCTGGGGGACAGGTGCCAATCGGCCCCAGCATTTT. Amino acids: CATWGTGANRPQHF.

The CDR3 reads CSVPRGTKGYTF. The CDR3, as DNA: TGCAGCGTTCCAAGGGGGACGAAAGGCTACACCTTC. This chain joins TRBV29-1 and TRBJ1-2, with D possibly TRBD1 on 6 matching bases. Germline values: CDR1 SQVTM, CDR2 ANQGSEA. There are 12 residues in the CDR3. The ends were cut back, 5 bases at V and 8 bases at J, with 15 bases in the middle.

The table lists this clonotype with a count of one. An end of the junction does not agree with germline; a read error may underlie this. V is TRBV30 and J is TRBJ1-1; D gene unclear. CDR1 and CDR2 from the germline V gene are GTSNPN and SVGIG (reference sequence). The CDR3 loop spans 12 amino acids. The CDR3 spells CARSKMNTEAFF. CDR3 DNA sequence: TGTGCCAGGAGCAAAATGAACACTGAAGCTTTCTTT.

Many counts were recorded for this clonotype. Compared with germline, one end of the junction differs, possibly owing to a read error. The chain recombines TRBV5-1 with TRBJ1-2; a weak D match, TRBD1 (5 bases). In germline, CDR1 is SGHRS, CDR2 YFSETQ. The CDR3 contains 12 residues. The CDR3 region has the DNA TGTGCCAGCAGCTTAGTGGGGGATGGCTACACCTTC. Protein: CASSLVGDGYTF.

This clonotype was found once. This may be a read error: a much more frequent sequence differs by one nucleotide. The V gene is TRBV9, the J gene TRBJ1-3, with D hard to call. The germline CDR1 and CDR2 sequences are SGDLS and YYNGEE. V lost 0 bases, J lost 5 bases, and 12 bases lay in between. The CDR3 covers 15 residues. The CDR3 sequence is CASSVGSATRNTIYF. The CDR3 DNA reads TGTGCCAGCAGCGTAGGGTCTGCCACTAGAAACACCATATATTTT.

This clonotype appeared a few times. The rearrangement joins TRBV12-3 or TRBV12-4 to TRBJ1-1; the D gene is possibly TRBD1 (6 bases). The CDR3 length is 14 residues. Trimming took off 3 bases at V and 5 bases at J, with 13 bases between the two ends. For the CDR3, the DNA is TGTGCCAGCAGTTTCAAGGGGGTAGGGACTGAAGCTTTCTTT. It yields the protein CASSFKGVGTEAFF.

The CDR3 coding sequence is TGCGCCAGCAGCTTGGAAGGGGGGTTTGGCACTGAAGCTTTCTTT. Translating gives CASSLEGGFGTEAFF. The chain combines TRBV5-1 with TRBJ1-1, with D tentatively TRBD1 (6 bases). The V gene's germline CDR1 is SGHRS and CDR2 YFSETQ. There are 15 residues in the CDR3. Trimming removed 0 bases from V and 4 bases from J, with 13 bases in between. The whole variable domain, filled in from reference TRBV5-1 and TRBJ1-1, reads KAGVTQTPRYLIKTRGQQVTLSCSPISGHRSVSWYQQTPGQGLQFLFEYFSETQRNKGNFPGRFSGRQFSNSRSEMNVSTLELGDSALYLCASSLEGGFGTEAFFGQGTRLTVV.

The gene calls are TRBV2 and TRBJ2-7; D might be TRBD1 or TRBD2, each matching 6 bases. The CDR3 has 14 amino acids. V shed 6 bases and J shed 4 bases, with 16 bases lying between them. Germline assignment: CDR1 SNHLY and CDR2 FYNNEI. The DNA of the CDR3 is TGTGCCAGCAGGACGGAGGGGGTCCGGTACGAGCAGTACTTC. Residues: CASRTEGVRYEQYF. The full variable domain, in which reference TRBV2 and TRBJ2-7 provide the parts outside the CDR3, is EPEVTQTPSHQVTQMGQEVILRCVPISNHLYFYWYRQILGQKVEFLVSFYNNEISEKSEIFDDQFSVERPDGSNFTLKIRSTKLEDSAMYFCASRTEGVRYEQYFGPGTRLTVT.

The sample holds one count of this clonotype. The chain employs TRBV15 and TRBJ1-1; no reliable D call. The CDR3 covers 15 residues. Trimming took 3 bases from V and 0 from J, leaving 11 bases between them. The germline V gene encodes CDR1 LNHNV and CDR2 YYDKDF (reference sequence). This CDR3 is CATSSREIMNTEAFF. CDR3 bases: TGTGCCACCAGCAGCCGCGAGATTATGAACACTGAAGCTTTCTTT.

This clonotype was picked up one time. The J gene is TRBJ1-6, the V gene TRBV7-3; 8 bases map to TRBD1. The CDR3 sequence is 14 residues long. V shed 5 bases and J 12 bases; nucleotides not matched to a gene: 9. CDR1 SGHTA and CDR2 FQGTGA come from the germline V gene. CDR3 residues: CASSPDREGLPLHF. The CDR3 DNA reads TGTGCCAGCAGCCCGGACAGGGAGGGATTACCCCTCCACTTT.

The V gene is TRBV6-5, the J gene TRBJ1-5, with a possible D match to TRBD1 (6 bases). V dropped 0 bases and J dropped 9 bases, with 15 bases sitting between them. The CDR3 is made up of 15 amino acids. CDR1 is MNHEY, CDR2 SVGAGI, per germline. The CDR3 sequence: CASSYSSQGRGPQHF. The CDR3 coding sequence is TGTGCCAGCAGTTACTCATCACAGGGCCGGGGGCCCCAGCATTTT.

This clonotype was observed a few times. The rearrangement links TRBV20-1 to TRBJ1-1; D ambiguous. CDR1 and CDR2 (germline): DFQATT, SNEGSKA (reference sequence). V lost 3 bases to trimming and J lost 1 base, with 15 bases between them. The CDR3 spans 15 residues. CDR3 in DNA: TGCAGTGCTAGGGATGGTTCGCTCGGGAACACTGAAGCTTTCTTT. Residues: CSARDGSLGNTEAFF.

This chain connects TRBV7-2 to TRBJ2-7, with 10 nucleotides matching TRBD1. Looked up from germline, CDR1 is SGHTA and CDR2 is FQGNSA. V was pared by 8 bases and J by 2 bases, with 6 bases of the junction left unmatched. The CDR3 loop spans 14 amino acids. CDR3 coding DNA: TGTGCCAGCTTCCCTGGGACAGGGGCCTACGAGCAGTACTTC. This sequence encodes CASFPGTGAYEQYF.

This clonotype was recorded only once. This may arise from a read error, as a much more abundant clone is one base away. The chain is built from TRBV7-8 and TRBJ2-5; unclear D gene. The germline V gene has CDR1 SGHVS and CDR2 FQNEAQ. This CDR3 is built from 14 residues. The CDR3 region is CASSVGPSQEAQYF. DNA for the CDR3: TGTGCCAGCAGCGTAGGTCCGTCCCAAGAGGCCCAGTACTTC.

The chain carries TRBV7-3 and TRBJ2-5; TRBD2 agrees at 8 bases. The CDR3 is 14 amino acids. CDR1 and CDR2 (germline): SGHTA, FQGTGA. The trim removed 5 bases at V and 5 bases at J, leaving 7 bases unmatched. The CDR3 sequence: CASSRGGGDETQYF. The CDR3 bases are TGTGCCAGCAGCCGGGGGGGGGGGGACGAGACCCAGTACTTC.

The sample holds a few counts of this clonotype. For the CDR3, the DNA is TGCGCCAGCAGTGAGCCCGGACTAGCGGGAGGGATCGAAAACACCGGGGAGCTGTTTTTT. Its protein is CASSEPGLAGGIENTGELFF. This chain uses TRBV10-2 with TRBJ2-2, with 15 bases identical to TRBD2. CDR3 length equals 20 residues. Germline trimming cut 2 bases from V and 2 bases from J; bases unmatched to any gene: 9. Germline V gene sequence: CDR1 WSHSY, CDR2 SAAADI.

The V and J genes are TRBV2 and TRBJ2-2; 10 nucleotides agree with TRBD1. The CDR3 covers 16 residues. V lost 8 bases to trimming and J lost 6 bases; unmatched junction nucleotides: 12. Germline V gene data show CDR1 as SNHLY and CDR2 as FYNNEI. The CDR3, as DNA: TGTGCCAGCGGTGCCGAAGACAGGGGGCTGTCCGGGGAGCTGTTTTTT. Translation gives CASGAEDRGLSGELFF.

This clonotype has a handful of counts. J is TRBJ2-5 and V is TRBV3-1; a weak D match, TRBD2 (6 bases). Trimming took 1 base from V and 5 from J, leaving 11 bases between them. In germline, CDR1 is LGHDT, CDR2 YNNKEL (reference sequence). The CDR3 is made up of 14 amino acids. CDR3 coding DNA: TGTGCCAGCAGCCAAGGACTAGGTCACGAGACCCAGTACTTC. It codes for CASSQGLGHETQYF.

Points on this clonotype: This could be a read error, since a much larger clone is one nucleotide away. The gene calls are TRBV7-8 and TRBJ1-1; no firm D call. The CDR3 has 16 amino acids. The ends were cut back, 3 bases at V and 4 bases at J, with 18 bases in the middle. Germline values: CDR1 SGHVS, CDR2 FQNEAQ. The CDR3 DNA reads as TGTGCCAGCAGCTTGGGCGGGTTCGGTATGGGCACTGAAGCTTTCTTT. Encoded protein: CASSLGGFGMGTEAFF.

The V gene is TRBV29-1, the J gene TRBJ2-3; D tentatively reads TRBD1 or TRBD2 (5 bases each). The CDR3 is 11 residues long. The germline CDR1 and CDR2 sequences are SQVTM and ANQGSEA. Between the trimmed V and J ends, which lost 6 bases and 3 bases, there was a span of 7 bases. CDR3 amino acids: CSVGATDTQYF. CDR3 DNA: TGCAGCGTCGGGGCGACAGATACGCAGTATTTT.

The J gene is TRBJ2-2, the V gene TRBV7-2; D ambiguous. The CDR3 is made up of 13 amino acids. CDR1 is SGHTA, CDR2 FQGNSA, per germline. Between the trimmed V and J ends, which lost 7 bases and 6 bases, there was a span of 12 bases. The CDR3 reads CASTLIYPGELFF. The CDR3 bases are TGTGCCAGCACCCTGATTTACCCCGGGGAGCTGTTTTTT.

This chain joins TRBV20-1 and TRBJ2-7; maybe TRBD1 (6 bases). V gave up 6 bases and J gave up 2 bases, with 23 bases separating them. The CDR3 has 16 residues. Germline V gives CDR1 DFQATT, CDR2 SNEGSKA (reference sequence). The CDR3 loop is CSAVGYSTGIAYEQYF. The CDR3 DNA follows: TGCAGTGCAGTGGGCTACAGCACAGGGATTGCCTACGAGCAGTACTTC.

This clonotype was observed a few times. The V call is TRBV6-6, the J call TRBJ1-1, with TRBD1 as a possible D gene (6 bases). CDR1 and CDR2 from the germline V gene are MNHNY and SVGAGI (reference sequence). The CDR3 runs 11 residues. Trimming took off 7 bases at V and 6 bases at J, with 9 bases between the two ends. The CDR3 reads CASNHRAEAFF. The DNA of the CDR3 is TGTGCCAGCAATCACAGGGCTGAAGCTTTCTTT.

The chain has TRBV2 and TRBJ1-5; the D gene is possibly TRBD1 (5 bases). V lost 8 bases and J 6 bases, leaving 14 bases between the germline ends. The CDR3 spans 13 residues. Per the germline V gene, CDR1 is SNHLY and CDR2 is FYNNEI. The CDR3 spells CASGRGRGQPQHF. Written as DNA, the CDR3 is TGTGCCAGCGGACGGGGGAGGGGTCAGCCCCAGCATTTT.

The chain employs TRBV2 and TRBJ2-7; D not certain. V was cut by 2 bases and J by 0 bases, with 5 bases left in between. Germline V gene lookup returns CDR1 SNHLY and CDR2 FYNNEI. This CDR3 comprises 13 residues. CDR3 loop: CASSEHHSYEQYF. CDR3 nucleotides: TGTGCCAGCAGTGAACACCACTCCTACGAGCAGTACTTC.

The chain combines TRBV2 with TRBJ1-6, with TRBD1 matching 7 bases. CDR1 is SNHLY and CDR2 is FYNNEI in the germline V gene. After removal of 7 bases from V and 11 bases from J, the junction contained 17 bases not matched to a gene. CDR3 length: 16 amino acids. This CDR3 reads CASMYRSGRGNTPLHF. CDR3 nucleotides: TGTGCCAGCATGTATCGGTCCGGCAGGGGGAATACACCCCTCCACTTT.